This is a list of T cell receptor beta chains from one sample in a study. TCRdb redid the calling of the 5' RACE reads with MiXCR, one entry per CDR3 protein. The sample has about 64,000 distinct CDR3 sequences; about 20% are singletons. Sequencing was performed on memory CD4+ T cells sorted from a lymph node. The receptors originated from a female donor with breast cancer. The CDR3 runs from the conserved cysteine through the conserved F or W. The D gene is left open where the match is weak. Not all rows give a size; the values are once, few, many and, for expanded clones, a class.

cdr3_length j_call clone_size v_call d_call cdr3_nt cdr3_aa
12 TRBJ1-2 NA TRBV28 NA TGTGCCAGCGGTGCGCGGTCCTATGGCTACACCTTC CASGARSYGYTF
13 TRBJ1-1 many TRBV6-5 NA TGTGCCAGCAGCCGAAAGTCGGGCACTGAAGCTTTCTTT CASSRKSGTEAFF
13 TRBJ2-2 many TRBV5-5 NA TGTGCCAGCAGCCGTGTGGGGTTCGGGGAGCTGTTTTTT CASSRVGFGELFF
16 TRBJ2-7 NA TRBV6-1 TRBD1 TGTGCCAGCAGTGAAGCGCTCGGGCATCAGGGGGACGAGCAGTACTTC CASSEALGHQGDEQYF
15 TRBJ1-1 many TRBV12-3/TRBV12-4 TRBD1 TGTGCCAGCAGTCCCGGACAGGGGGCGGGCACTGAAGCTTTCTTT CASSPGQGAGTEAFF
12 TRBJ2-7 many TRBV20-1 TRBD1 TGCAGTGCTAGGGACAGGGGTAAGGAGCAGTACTTC CSARDRGKEQYF
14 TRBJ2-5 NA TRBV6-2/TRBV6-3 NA TGTGCCAGCATTCGACAGCCAAAGGGAGAGACCCAGTACTTC CASIRQPKGETQYF
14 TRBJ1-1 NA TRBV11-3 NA TGTGCCAGCAGCTTTGACAGTGCGAACACTGAAGCTTTCTTT CASSFDSANTEAFF
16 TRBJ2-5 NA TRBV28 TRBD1 TGTGCCAGCAGGTCACAGGGGGCTTCGTACCAAGAGACCCAGTACTTC CASRSQGASYQETQYF
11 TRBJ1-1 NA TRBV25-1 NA TGTGCCAGTGGAGGTTACACTGAAGCTTTCTTT CASGGYTEAFF
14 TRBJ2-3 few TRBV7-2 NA TGTGCCAGCAGCTTTCCTAGTAGCACAGATACGCAGTATTTT CASSFPSSTDTQYF
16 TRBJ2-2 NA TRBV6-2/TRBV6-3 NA TGTGCCAGCAGTTACCTCAGGAGTCGATCTGCCGGAAAGCTGTTTTTT CASSYLRSRSAGKLFF
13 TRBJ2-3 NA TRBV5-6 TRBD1 TGTGCCAGCAGCTCCGGACAGGCGGATACGCAGTATTTT CASSSGQADTQYF
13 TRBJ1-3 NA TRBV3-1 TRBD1 TGTGCCAGCAGCCGGACAGGAGGAAACACCATATATTTT CASSRTGGNTIYF
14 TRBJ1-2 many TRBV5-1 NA TGCGCCAGCAGCCCGGACGAGGGCCGCTATGGCTACACCTTC CASSPDEGRYGYTF
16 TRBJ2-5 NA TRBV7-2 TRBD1 TGTGCCAGCAGCCCGAATATTCAAGGGGGCTCAGAGACCCAGTACTTC CASSPNIQGGSETQYF
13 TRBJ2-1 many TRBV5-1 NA TGCGCCAGCAGCTTGGAGTTCGCGGGAAGGCAGTTCTTC CASSLEFAGRQFF
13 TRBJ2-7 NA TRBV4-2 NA TGTGCCAGCAGCCAAACTGAAAACTACGAGCAGTACTTC CASSQTENYEQYF
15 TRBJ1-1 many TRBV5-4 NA TGTGCCAGCAGACAAACCTCCGGGGCTAACACTGAAGCTTTCTTT CASRQTSGANTEAFF
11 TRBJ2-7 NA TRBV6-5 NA TGTGCCAGCAGTTCCACGGGGGAGCAGTACTTC CASSSTGEQYF
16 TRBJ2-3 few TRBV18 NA TGTGCCAGCTCACCGACAACAGGAGGGGACACAGATACGCAGTATTTT CASSPTTGGDTDTQYF
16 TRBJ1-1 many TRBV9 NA TGTGCCAGCAGCGTAGGAGCTGACAGCACGAACACTGAAGCTTTCTTT CASSVGADSTNTEAFF
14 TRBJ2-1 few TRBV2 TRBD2 TGTGCCAGCAGTGGAGGACTAGGACGAGGGGAGCAGTTCTTC CASSGGLGRGEQFF
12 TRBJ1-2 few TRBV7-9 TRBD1 TGTGCCAGCAGCGCTGGGGACAGGGGCTACACCTTC CASSAGDRGYTF
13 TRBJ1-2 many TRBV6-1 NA TGTGCCATACTAGGCGGGGGGCCTGGTGGCTACACCTTC CAILGGGPGGYTF
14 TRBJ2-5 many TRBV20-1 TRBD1 TGCAGTGCTCACGCAAGAGGGACAGCGGTGAGCCAGTACTTC CSAHARGTAVSQYF
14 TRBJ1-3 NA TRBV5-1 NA TGCGCCAGCAGCTTGACAGTCTCTGGAAACACCATATATTTT CASSLTVSGNTIYF
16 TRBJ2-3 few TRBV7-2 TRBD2 TGTGCCAGCAGCTTGCGACTAGCGGGGACCACAGATACGCAGTATTTT CASSLRLAGTTDTQYF
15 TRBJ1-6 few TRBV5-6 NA TGTGCCAGCAGCTTGGACGGGACTCGTGATTCACCCCTCCACTTT CASSLDGTRDSPLHF
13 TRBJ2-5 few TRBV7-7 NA TGTGCTAGCAGCTTAGAAACGTGGCGGCCTCAGGCGTTC CASSLETWRPQAF
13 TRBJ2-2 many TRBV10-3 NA TGTGCCACCACGGCTTCGAACACCGGGGAGCTGTTTTTT CATTASNTGELFF
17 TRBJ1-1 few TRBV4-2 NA TGTGCCAGCAGCCAAGATACTCGGGCAGGTTTAAACACTGAAGCTTTCTTT CASSQDTRAGLNTEAFF
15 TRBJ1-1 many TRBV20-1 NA TGCAGTGCTAGAGTAGGGCCAGGCCGGGGCACTGAAGCTTTCTTT CSARVGPGRGTEAFF
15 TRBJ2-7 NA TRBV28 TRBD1 TGTGCCAGCAAGGGTCCGGGACAGGGGGCTAACGAGCAGTACTTC CASKGPGQGANEQYF
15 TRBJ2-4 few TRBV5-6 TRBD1 TGTGCCAGCAGCTTGGTGCGGACAGGGGGGGCTATTCAGTACTTC CASSLVRTGGAIQYF
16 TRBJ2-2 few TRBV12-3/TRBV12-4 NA TGTGCCAGCAGTTTTAGCCGGGGGCATTTGTCAGGGGAGCTGTTTTTT CASSFSRGHLSGELFF
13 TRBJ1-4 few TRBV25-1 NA TGTGCCAGCAGTGAATATAACAGTGAAAAACTGTTTTTT CASSEYNSEKLFF
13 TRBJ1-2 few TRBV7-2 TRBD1 TGTGCCAGCAGCTTATGGACAGGCGGAGGCTACACCTTC CASSLWTGGGYTF